These T cell receptor beta chains were read from a single sample in a study of Ad26.COV2.S vaccination and SARS-CoV-2 variants. Using immunoSEQ multiplex PCR, the repertoire was profiled, and TCRdb retains in-frame clones only, with some absent. The sample consists of approximately 250,000 clones, around nine tenths of them appearing once. Sample: peripheral blood, taken in a trial of Ad26.COV2.S vaccine versus placebo. All receptors come from a person between 18 and 59 years old who received the Ad26.COV2.S COVID-19 vaccine or a placebo. Each CDR3 is given with its conserved first and last residue. The D gene is left open where the match is weak. The size of a clone is reported for some rows only, either as once, few or many, or as a class for expanded clones.

size,V,D,J,CDR3,DNA
-,TRBV7-9,TRBD2,TRBJ2-1,CASSPGLADSNEQFF,TGTGCCAGCAGCCCGGGACTAGCGGACTCCAATGAGCAGTTCTTC
-,TRBV4-2,-,TRBJ1-4,CASSLEATNEKLFF,TGTGCCAGCAGCCTGGAAGCAACTAATGAAAAACTGTTTTTT
-,TRBV7-3,TRBD2,TRBJ2-3,CASSPTSGTDTQYF,TGTGCCAGCAGCCCGACTAGCGGCACAGATACGCAGTATTTT
-,TRBV19,TRBD1,TRBJ1-5,CASSTLGQGRQPQHF,TGTGCCAGTAGTACCCTCGGACAGGGACGGCAGCCCCAGCATTTT
-,TRBV11-2,-,TRBJ2-1,CASSLGSRLGTYNEQFF,TGTGCCAGCAGCTTAGGCTCAAGACTAGGGACCTACAATGAGCAGTTCTTC
-,TRBV5-1,TRBD1,TRBJ2-5,CASSSGTGEETQYF,TGCGCCAGCAGTTCCGGGACAGGGGAAGAGACCCAGTACTTC
-,TRBV12-3/TRBV12-4,-,TRBJ1-2,CASSLVGTLGYTF,TGTGCCAGCAGTTTAGTAGGGACTCTCGGCTACACCTTC
-,TRBV6-5,TRBD1,TRBJ1-5,CASRRQGEGNQPQHF,TGTGCCAGCAGACGACAGGGGGAGGGAAATCAGCCCCAGCATTTT
-,TRBV6-2/TRBV6-3,TRBD2,TRBJ2-2,CASSYSGGRGNTGELFF,TGTGCCAGCAGTTACTCAGGAGGGAGGGGGAACACCGGGGAGCTGTTTTTT
few,TRBV5-5,-,TRBJ1-2,CASSWENYGYTF,TGTGCCAGCAGCTGGGAAAACTATGGCTACACCTTC
few,TRBV18,-,TRBJ1-4,CASSPNTGLGEKLFF,TGTGCCAGCTCTCCTAATACAGGGTTGGGAGAAAAACTGTTTTTT
-,TRBV18,TRBD1,TRBJ2-7,CASSPPIWDRGRSYEQYF,TGTGCCAGCTCACCACCGATCTGGGACAGGGGACGCTCCTACGAGCAGTACTTC
-,TRBV9,-,TRBJ1-3,CASSVGDRGNTIYF,TGTGCCAGCAGCGTAGGGGACCGGGGGAACACCATATATTTT
-,TRBV5-1,-,TRBJ1-2,CASSLDGDNYGYTF,TGCGCCAGCAGCTTGGACGGGGATAACTATGGCTACACCTTC
few,TRBV4-3,TRBD1,TRBJ1-1,CASSQRTGGGVNTEAFF,TGCGCCAGCAGCCAACGGACAGGGGGCGGTGTGAACACTGAAGCTTTCTTT
-,TRBV4-3,-,TRBJ1-2,CASSRDLNPNYGYTF,TGCGCCAGCAGCCGGGACCTGAACCCTAACTATGGCTACACCTTC
-,TRBV12-3/TRBV12-4,-,TRBJ2-5,CASSSAKTQYF,TGTGCCAGCAGTTCCGCCAAGACCCAGTACTTC
-,TRBV7-7,-,TRBJ2-3,CASSLNREDTQYF,TGTGCTAGCAGCTTAAACAGGGAAGATACGCAGTATTTT
-,TRBV19,-,TRBJ2-2,CASSIGTVGDTGELFF,TGTGCCAGTAGTATAGGAACAGTTGGGGACACCGGGGAGCTGTTTTTT
-,TRBV7-9,-,TRBJ2-4,CASSSPSSGKNIQYF,TGTGCCAGCAGCTCACCGTCCAGCGGGAAAAACATTCAGTACTTC